A single sample gave rise to the 17 T cell receptor beta chains below, sequenced in a study of T cells in Graves' hyperthyroidism and ophthalmopathy. The TCR beta CDR3 regions underwent amplification using RNA transcripts as the source. The HTBI primer set drove a first-round RT-PCR of the TCR CDR3. Using its own MiXCR run on the multiplex PCR reads, TCRdb lists one record per CDR3 protein. The data contain 550,000 to 800,000 distinct CDR3 sequences, about 18% of them seen just once; the ten biggest clones take up around 15%. Sequencing was done on a sample of blood. These receptors were taken from a man aged 45 to 65 with Graves' hyperthyroidism.

This clonotype was picked up a small number of times. The chain employs TRBV12-3 or TRBV12-4 and TRBJ1-2; D not certain. The CDR3 contains 14 residues. V dropped 3 bases and J dropped 8 bases, with 16 bases sitting between them. The CDR3 loop is CASSFIWGKGGYTF. CDR3 nucleotides: TGTGCCAGCAGTTTTATTTGGGGAAAGGGAGGCTACACCTTC.

This clonotype was detected ten times or more. The chain has TRBV7-2 and TRBJ2-7; TRBD2 matches at 9 bases. The CDR3 totals 18 residues. The trim removed 3 bases at V and 1 base at J, leaving 13 bases unmatched. In germline, CDR1 is SGHTA, CDR2 FQGNSA. This CDR3 is CASSFSLGSGSRSYEQYF. The CDR3 DNA sequence: TGTGCCAGCAGCTTCTCCCTTGGTAGCGGGAGTCGGTCCTACGAGCAGTACTTC.

This clonotype was observed a few times. J is TRBJ2-7 and V is TRBV5-1; no clear D gene. The germline V and J ends were trimmed by 3 bases and 3 bases, with 13 bases remaining between them. The CDR3 length is 14 residues. CDR1 SGHRS and CDR2 YFSETQ come from the germline V gene. In DNA form, the CDR3 reads TGCGCCAGCAGCTCGTTACAGCGAAACTACGAGCAGTACTTC. Encoded protein: CASSSLQRNYEQYF.

The table lists this clonotype with many counts. This rearrangement joins TRBV11-2 to TRBJ2-1; maybe TRBD2 (5 bases). CDR1 is SGHAT and CDR2 is FQNNGV in the germline V gene. V gave up 1 base and J gave up 9 bases, with 16 bases separating them. The CDR3 length is 15 residues. The CDR3, as DNA: TGTGCCAGCAGCTTAGTTCTCGGGGTGTTGGGTGAGCAGTTCTTC. Protein sequence: CASSLVLGVLGEQFF.

This clonotype was recorded at least ten times. The chain is built from TRBV20-1 and TRBJ1-1, with a possible D match to TRBD1 (5 bases). This CDR3 region has 15 residues. Germline V CDR1 and CDR2: DFQATT, SNEGSKA (reference sequence). The V gene lost 4 bases and the J gene lost 1 base, with 16 bases spanning the gap. This CDR3 reads CSAKGRGVANTEAFF. The CDR3 nucleotides read TGCAGTGCTAAAGGACGAGGGGTGGCGAACACTGAAGCTTTCTTT.

Remarks on this clonotype: At one of its ends the junction is not consistent with the germline gene, which may arise from a read error. V and J are TRBV29-1 and TRBJ2-3; 10 bases match TRBD1. This CDR3 region has 14 residues. Per germline, CDR1 SQVTM and CDR2 ANQGSEA. The CDR3 DNA follows: TGCAGCGTAGAAGGGACAGGGGGCACAGATACGCAGTATTTT. This codes for CSVEGTGGTDTQYF.

This clonotype came up many times. This may come from a read error, since a much larger clone is one base off. The J gene is TRBJ2-5, the V gene TRBV9; 12 bases align to TRBD2. From germline, CDR1 is SGDLS and CDR2 YYNGEE. The CDR3 loop spans 15 amino acids. The junction had 2 bases not matched to a gene; V was cut back by 4 bases and J by 1 base. The CDR3 protein is CASSLLAGGQETQYF. CDR3 nucleotide sequence: TGTGCCAGCAGCCTACTAGCGGGAGGCCAAGAGACCCAGTACTTC.

Ten or more counts support this clonotype. The V gene is TRBV28, the J gene TRBJ1-2; maybe TRBD1 (6 bases). Looked up from germline, CDR1 is MDHEN and CDR2 is SYDVKM. V lost 6 bases and J lost 4, with 15 bases in between. The CDR3 sequence is 14 residues long. CDR3 sequence: CASSDSGGSYGYTF. The CDR3 bases are TGTGCCAGCAGCGACAGTGGGGGCAGCTATGGCTACACCTTC.

The CDR3 region is CASSIVASGTYEQYF. The CDR3, as DNA: TGTGCCAGTAGTATAGTCGCTAGCGGGACGTACGAGCAGTACTTC. The chain has TRBV19 and TRBJ2-7; 9 nucleotides agree with TRBD2. The germline gives CDR1 LNHDA, CDR2 SQIVND (reference sequence). Trimming cost V 1 base and J 4 bases; bases outside gene matches: 5. This CDR3 is 15 amino acids long.

Concerning this clonotype: The conserved phenylalanine or tryptophan is not found at the CDR3 terminus, so this likely reflects a read error. The genes are TRBV10-3 and TRBJ1-1; D perhaps matches TRBD1 (6 bases). Germline V CDR1 and CDR2: ENHRY, SYGVKD. The V end was cut by 10 bases, the J end by 0 bases, with 15 bases between. This CDR3 contains 14 residues. The DNA of the CDR3 is TGTGCCACCAGGGGAGACAGCTTGAACACTGAAGCTTTCTCT. Amino acid sequence: CATRGDSLNTEAFS.

This clonotype was counted many times. The chain recombines TRBV27 with TRBJ2-5; TRBD2 matches at 10 bases. The CDR3 contains 14 residues. Germline V gives CDR1 MNHEY, CDR2 SMNVEV (reference sequence). V was pared by 6 bases and J by 3 bases, with 4 bases of the junction left unmatched. This CDR3 is CASRSGRGEETQYF. The CDR3 DNA follows: TGTGCCAGCAGGAGCGGGAGGGGGGAAGAGACCCAGTACTTC.

This clonotype was picked up a small number of times. V usage is TRBV20-1 and J usage is TRBJ2-1; TRBD2 matches at 10 bases. Trimming cost V 2 bases and J 1 base; bases outside gene matches: 8. Per the germline V gene, CDR1 is DFQATT and CDR2 is SNEGSKA (reference sequence). The CDR3 is 17 amino acids. CDR3 residues: CSARWASGSKSYNEQFF. The CDR3 DNA sequence: TGCAGTGCTAGATGGGCTAGCGGGAGTAAATCCTACAATGAGCAGTTCTTC.

The table lists this clonotype with many counts. The chain couples TRBV7-2 to TRBJ2-1, with 7 bases fitting TRBD2. The CDR3 totals 15 residues. The ends lost 0 bases at V and 5 bases at J; junction bases unmatched: 4. CDR1 and CDR2 (germline): SGHTA, FQGNSA. CDR3 in amino acids: CASSLAGGPDNEQFF. CDR3 in DNA: TGTGCCAGCAGCTTAGCGGGAGGGCCTGACAATGAGCAGTTCTTC. The full variable domain, its missing parts supplied by reference TRBV7-2 and TRBJ2-1, is GAGVSQSPSNKVTEKGKDVELRCDPISGHTALYWYRQSLGQGLEFLIYFQGNSAPDKSGLPSDRFSAERTGGSVSTLTIQRTQQEDSAVYLCASSLAGGPDNEQFFGPGTRLTVL.

The chain couples TRBV25-1 to TRBJ1-5, with D perhaps TRBD1 (5 bases). CDR1 MGHDK and CDR2 SYGVNS come from the germline V gene. V was clipped by 4 bases and J by 0 bases, with 16 bases between them. The CDR3 sequence is 17 residues long. Here the CDR3 reads CASSGLKTVDSNQPQHF. CDR3 nucleotide sequence: TGTGCCAGCAGTGGACTCAAGACAGTTGATAGCAATCAGCCCCAGCATTTT.

In its sample, this clonotype was seen many times. The chain recombines TRBV27 with TRBJ2-1; D could derive from TRBD1 or TRBD2 (5 bases each). The V gene lost 0 bases and the J gene lost 9 bases, with 18 bases spanning the gap. CDR3 size: 16 residues. Germline CDR1 is MNHEY and CDR2 is SMNVEV (reference sequence). CDR3 loop: CASSLSGEPLRGEQFF. In DNA, the CDR3 is TGTGCCAGCAGTTTATCGGGGGAGCCTCTAAGGGGTGAGCAGTTCTTC.

This clonotype was detected only a few times. The chain links TRBV20-1 to TRBJ2-7, with 7 bases fitting TRBD2. The CDR3 runs to 14 residues. The V and J ends lost 6 bases and 0 bases, in that order; junction bases with no gene match: 8. Germline V gene lookup returns CDR1 DFQATT and CDR2 SNEGSKA (reference sequence). CDR3 protein: CSAPRERGSYEQYF. CDR3 bases: TGCAGTGCCCCTCGAGAGCGGGGCTCCTACGAGCAGTACTTC.

This clonotype was counted at least ten times. The V gene is TRBV28, the J gene TRBJ2-2; D assignment may be TRBD1 or TRBD2 (5 bases each). This CDR3 is 14 amino acids long. The ends were cut back, 4 bases at V and 6 bases at J, with 12 bases in the middle. Germline values: CDR1 MDHEN, CDR2 SYDVKM. In DNA, the CDR3 is TGTGCCAGCAGTTCCCAGGGAGCGGCCGGGGAGCTGTTTTTT. Translated: CASSSQGAAGELFF.